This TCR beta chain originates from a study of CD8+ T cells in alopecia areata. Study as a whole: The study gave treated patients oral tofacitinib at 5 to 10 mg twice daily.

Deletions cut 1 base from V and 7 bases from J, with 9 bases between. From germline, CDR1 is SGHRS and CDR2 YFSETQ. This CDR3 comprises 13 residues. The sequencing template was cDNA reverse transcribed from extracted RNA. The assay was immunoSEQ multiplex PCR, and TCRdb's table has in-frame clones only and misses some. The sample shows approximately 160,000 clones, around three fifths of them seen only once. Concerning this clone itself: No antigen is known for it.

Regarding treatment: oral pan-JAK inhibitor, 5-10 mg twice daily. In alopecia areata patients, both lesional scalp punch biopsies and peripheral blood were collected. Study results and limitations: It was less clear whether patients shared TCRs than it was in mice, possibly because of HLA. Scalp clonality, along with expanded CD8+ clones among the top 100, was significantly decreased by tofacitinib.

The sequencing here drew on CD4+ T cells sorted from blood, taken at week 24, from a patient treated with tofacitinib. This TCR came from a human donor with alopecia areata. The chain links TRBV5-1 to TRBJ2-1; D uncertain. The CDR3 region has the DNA TGCGCCAGCAGCTTGTACCAGTCGAATGAGCAGTTCTTC. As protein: CASSLYQSNEQFF.